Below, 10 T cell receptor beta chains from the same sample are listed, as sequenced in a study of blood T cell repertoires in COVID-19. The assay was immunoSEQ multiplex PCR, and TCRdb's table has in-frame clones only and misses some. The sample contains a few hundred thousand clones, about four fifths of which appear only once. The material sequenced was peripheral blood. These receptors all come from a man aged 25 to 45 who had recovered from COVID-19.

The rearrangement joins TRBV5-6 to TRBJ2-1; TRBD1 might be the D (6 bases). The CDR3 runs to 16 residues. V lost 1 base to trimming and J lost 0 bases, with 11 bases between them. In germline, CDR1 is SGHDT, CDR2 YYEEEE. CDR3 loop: CASSLTGSSSYNEQFF. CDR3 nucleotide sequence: TGTGCCAGCAGCTTGACAGGGTCCAGCTCCTACAATGAGCAGTTCTTC.

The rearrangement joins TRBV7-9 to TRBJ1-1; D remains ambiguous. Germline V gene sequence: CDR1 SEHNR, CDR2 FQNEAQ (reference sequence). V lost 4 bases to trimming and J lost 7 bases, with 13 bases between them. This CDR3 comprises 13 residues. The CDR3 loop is CASSSEGGLEAFF. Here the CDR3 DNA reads TGTGCCAGCAGCTCAGAGGGAGGGCTTGAAGCTTTCTTT.

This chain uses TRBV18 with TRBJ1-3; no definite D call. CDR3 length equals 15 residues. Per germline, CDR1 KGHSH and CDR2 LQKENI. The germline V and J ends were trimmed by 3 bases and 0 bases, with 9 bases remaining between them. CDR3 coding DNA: TGTGCCAGCTCACCCGTCGTTAGCTCTGGAAACACCATATATTTT. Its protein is CASSPVVSSGNTIYF.

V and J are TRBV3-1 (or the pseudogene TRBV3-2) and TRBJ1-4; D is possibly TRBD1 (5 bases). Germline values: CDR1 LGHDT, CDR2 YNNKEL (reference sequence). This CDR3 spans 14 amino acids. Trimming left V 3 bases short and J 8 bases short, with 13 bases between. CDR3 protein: CASSQGWGDEKLFF. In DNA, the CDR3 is TGTGCCAGCAGCCAGGGATGGGGGGACGAAAAACTGTTTTTT.

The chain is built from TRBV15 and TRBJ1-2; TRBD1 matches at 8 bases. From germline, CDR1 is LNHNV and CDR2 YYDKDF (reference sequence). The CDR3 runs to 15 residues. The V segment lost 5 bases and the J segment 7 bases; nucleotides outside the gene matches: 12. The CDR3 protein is CATSAGGPLLSGYTF. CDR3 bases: TGTGCCACCAGCGCAGGGGGCCCTCTTCTTTCTGGCTACACCTTC.

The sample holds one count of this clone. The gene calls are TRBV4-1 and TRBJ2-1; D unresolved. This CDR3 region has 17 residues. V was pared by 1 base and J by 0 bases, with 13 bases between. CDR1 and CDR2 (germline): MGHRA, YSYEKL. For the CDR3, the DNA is TGCGCCAGCAGCCAAGGCTACCCCCGAAGCTCCTACAATGAGCAGTTCTTC. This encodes CASSQGYPRSSYNEQFF.

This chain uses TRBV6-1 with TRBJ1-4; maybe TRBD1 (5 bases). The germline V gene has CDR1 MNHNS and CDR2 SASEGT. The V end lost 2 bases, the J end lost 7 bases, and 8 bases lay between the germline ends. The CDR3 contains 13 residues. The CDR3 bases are TGTGCCAGCAGTGAACAGGGAGGTGAAAAACTGTTTTTT. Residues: CASSEQGGEKLFF.

The CDR3 spells CASSQTLYEQYF. The CDR3 nucleotides read TGTGCCAGCAGCCAAACACTATACGAGCAGTACTTC. V gene TRBV11-2 combines with J gene TRBJ2-7; D gene uncertain. Trimming removed 5 bases at V and 4 bases at J, with 9 bases between. CDR3 length: 12 amino acids. Germline CDR1 SGHAT, CDR2 FQNNGV.

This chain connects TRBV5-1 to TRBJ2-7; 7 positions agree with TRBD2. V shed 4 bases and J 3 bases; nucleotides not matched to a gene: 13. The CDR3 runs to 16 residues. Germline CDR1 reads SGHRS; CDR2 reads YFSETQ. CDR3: CASSGISKGGHYEQYF. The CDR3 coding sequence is TGCGCCAGCAGCGGCATTTCAAAGGGAGGGCACTACGAGCAGTACTTC.

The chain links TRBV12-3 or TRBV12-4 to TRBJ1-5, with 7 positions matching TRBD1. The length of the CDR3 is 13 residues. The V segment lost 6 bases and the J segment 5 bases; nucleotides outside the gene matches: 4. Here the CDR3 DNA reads TGTGCCAGCAGCTCTGACAGGGATCAGCCCCAGCATTTT. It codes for CASSSDRDQPQHF.